This TCR beta chain was retrieved from a study of early T cells in non-severe SARS-CoV-2 infection. TCRdb re-analysed the 5' RACE reads in MiXCR, keeping a single row per CDR3 protein. Of 85,000 to 95,000 distinct CDR3 sequences in the sample, about 15% are singletons; the top ten hold 0.45% to 0.75%. Whole-study findings and limits: VDJdb matching, biased toward anti-spike CD8 responses, missed private and CD4 specificities.

This clonotype has at least ten counts. No antigen is known for it. CDR1 is SGHRS, CDR2 YFSETQ, per germline. CDR3 length: 15 amino acids. J gave up 4 bases and V 3 bases, and 4 bases lay outside the gene matches. The V and J genes are TRBV5-1 and TRBJ1-4, with TRBD1 identical over 9 bases. The receptor was derived from an adult who was a healthcare worker with PCR-confirmed SARS-CoV-2 infection or an uninfected control (not recorded which). The sequencing input was whole blood. The DNA for the CDR3 is TGCGCCAGCAGCTCGGGACAGGGACGTAATGAAAAACTGTTTTTT. Translating gives CASSSGQGRNEKLFF. Complete variable domain (other parts from reference TRBV5-1 and TRBJ1-4): KAGVTQTPRYLIKTRGQQVTLSCSPISGHRSVSWYQQTPGQGLQFLFEYFSETQRNKGNFPGRFSGRQFSNSRSEMNVSTLELGDSALYLCASSSGQGRNEKLFFGSGTQLSVL.